Detailed here is one T cell receptor beta chain. Its antigen is unidentified. One end of the junction varies from germline; a read error may be responsible. This CDR3 contains 12 residues. CDR1 is SGHAT and CDR2 is FQDESV in the germline V gene (reference sequence). Each CDR3 protein gets one entry after TCRdb re-called the multiplex PCR reads with MiXCR. This table has approximately 100,000 distinct CDR3 sequences, 30% appearing once. Samples came from axillary lymph nodes draining the breast cancer. This entry comes from a study of breast tumors, draining lymph nodes, adjacent tissues. Study-wide results and limits: Tumor TCR diversity was below lymph nodes but above nontumor tissue. Data only fit, rather than demonstrated, lymph node origin of most tumor T cells. Compared with basal-like, luminal-like tumors shared significantly more repertoire with nontumor tissue.

The sequence was collected from a female donor with breast cancer. Some clones in this sample may be carry-over from other donors' samples. This chain joins TRBV11-1 and TRBJ2-7; D is perhaps TRBD2 (5 bases). Input material: axillary lymph node tissue. The DNA for the CDR3 is TGTGCCAGCCGCTTAGAGGGTTACGAGCGGCACTTC. Translated, it gives CASRLEGYERHF.